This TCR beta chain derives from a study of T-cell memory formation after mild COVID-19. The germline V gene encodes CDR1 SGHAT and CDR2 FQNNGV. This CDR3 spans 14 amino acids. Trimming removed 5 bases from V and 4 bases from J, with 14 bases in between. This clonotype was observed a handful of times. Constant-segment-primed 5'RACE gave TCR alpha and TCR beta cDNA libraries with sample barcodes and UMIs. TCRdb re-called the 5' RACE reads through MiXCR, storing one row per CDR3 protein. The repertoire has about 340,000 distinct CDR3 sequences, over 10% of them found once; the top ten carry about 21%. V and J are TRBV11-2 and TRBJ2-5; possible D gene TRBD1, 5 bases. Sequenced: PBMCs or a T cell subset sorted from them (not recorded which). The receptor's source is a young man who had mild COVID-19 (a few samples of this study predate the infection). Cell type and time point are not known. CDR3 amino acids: CASSPPRVGETQYF. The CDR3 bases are TGTGCCAGCAGCCCCCCCAGGGTGGGAGAGACCCAGTACTTC.